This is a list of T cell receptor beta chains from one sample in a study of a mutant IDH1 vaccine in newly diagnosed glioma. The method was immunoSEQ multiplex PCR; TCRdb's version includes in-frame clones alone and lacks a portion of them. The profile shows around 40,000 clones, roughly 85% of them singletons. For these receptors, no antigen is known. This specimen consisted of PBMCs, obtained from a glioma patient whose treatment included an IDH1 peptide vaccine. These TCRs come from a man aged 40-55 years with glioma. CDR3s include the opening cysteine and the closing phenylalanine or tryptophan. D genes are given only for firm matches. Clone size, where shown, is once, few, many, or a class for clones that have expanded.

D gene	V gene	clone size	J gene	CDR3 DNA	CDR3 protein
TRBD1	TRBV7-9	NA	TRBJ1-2	TGTGCCAGCAGCTTAAGTTTTCAGGGGGACGGCTACACCTTC	CASSLSFQGDGYTF
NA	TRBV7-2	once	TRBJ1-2	TGTGCCAGCAGCCCAGACCTTCTATATGGCTACACCTTC	CASSPDLLYGYTF
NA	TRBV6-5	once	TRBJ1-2	TGTGCCAGCAGTTACTCAGGCAGGGGTGTTGGCTACACCTTC	CASSYSGRGVGYTF
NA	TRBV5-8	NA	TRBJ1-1	TGTGCCAGCAGCTCTCGGGCCCAGGGATTATCTTTCTTT	CASSSRAQGLSFF
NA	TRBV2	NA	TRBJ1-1	TGTGCCAGCACCCCCAGAGGGGGTCGACTTAGCACTGAAGCTTTCTTT	CASTPRGGRLSTEAFF
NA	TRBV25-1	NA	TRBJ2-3	TGTGCCAGCAGGATGACTTTCACAGATACGCAGTATTTT	CASRMTFTDTQYF
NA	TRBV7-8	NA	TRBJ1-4	TGTGCCAGCAGCCTAGATCGCCGACGGATTAATGAAAAACTGTTTTTT	CASSLDRRRINEKLFF
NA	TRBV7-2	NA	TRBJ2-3	TGTGCCAGCAGGCCCGATGACTCGGATACGCAGTATTTT	CASRPDDSDTQYF
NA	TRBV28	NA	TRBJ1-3	TGTGCCAGCACCATACCTGACAGACGGACAAGAAACACCATATATTTT	CASTIPDRRTRNTIYF
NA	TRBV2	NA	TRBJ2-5	TGTGCCAGCCCTAAGACAAATAGACGAGAGACCCAGTACTTC	CASPKTNRRETQYF
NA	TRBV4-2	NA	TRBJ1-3	TGTGCCAGCAGCCGATGGGGTGAAGGCAGGGCTGGAAACACCATATATTTT	CASSRWGEGRAGNTIYF
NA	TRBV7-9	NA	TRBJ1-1	TGTGCCAGCAGCTTACGGGGTGTCGACACTGAAGCTTTCTTT	CASSLRGVDTEAFF
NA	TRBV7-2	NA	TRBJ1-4	TGTGCCAGCAGCTTAGCAGGGGCTAATGAAAAACTGTTTTTT	CASSLAGANEKLFF
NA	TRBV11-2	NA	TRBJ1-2	TGTGCCAGCAGCCCGGCCGCTGTAGGATATGGCTACACCTTC	CASSPAAVGYGYTF
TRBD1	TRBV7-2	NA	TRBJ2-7	TGTGCCGACAGGGTACGCGAGCAGTACTTC	CADRVREQYF
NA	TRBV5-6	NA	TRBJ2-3	TGTGCCAGCAGCTGGGGGAAGGGAAGCGGAGATACGCAGTATTTT	CASSWGKGSGDTQYF
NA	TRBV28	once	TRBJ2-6	TGTGCCAGCAGTCCTATTGACTCTGGGGCCAACGTCCTGACTTTC	CASSPIDSGANVLTF
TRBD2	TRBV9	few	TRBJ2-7	TGTGCCAGCAGCGTAGGAGCTAGCGGGGGCTACGAGCAGTACTTC	CASSVGASGGYEQYF
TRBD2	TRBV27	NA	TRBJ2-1	TGTGCCAGCAGACCCGGGGGCGGGAGGATAAATGAGCAGTTCTTC	CASRPGGGRINEQFF
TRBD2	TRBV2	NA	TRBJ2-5	TGTGCCAGCAATACGGCGGGAGGGCTAGAGACCCAGTACTTC	CASNTAGGLETQYF
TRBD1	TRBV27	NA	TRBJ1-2	TGTGCCAGCAGTTTGACAGGGAAGTATGGCTACACCTTC	CASSLTGKYGYTF
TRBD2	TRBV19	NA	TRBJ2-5	TGTGCCAGTAGTATTTGGGCGGGAGGGCCGGGGGAGACCCAGTACTTC	CASSIWAGGPGETQYF
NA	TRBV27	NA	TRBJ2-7	TGTGCCAGCAGTTTCGACAGGTCTTACGAGCAGTACTTC	CASSFDRSYEQYF
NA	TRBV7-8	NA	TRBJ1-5	TGTGCCAGCAGCTCCCGGGACGACAATCAGCCCCAGCATTTT	CASSSRDDNQPQHF
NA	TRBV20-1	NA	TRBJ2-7	TGCAGTGCTAGAGGACCCTACGAGCAGTACTTC	CSARGPYEQYF
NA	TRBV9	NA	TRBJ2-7	TGTGCCAGCAGCCCCCAGGGCTACGAGCAGTACTTC	CASSPQGYEQYF
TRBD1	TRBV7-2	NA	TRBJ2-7	TGTGCCAGCAGCTTCACGGGGACAGGTTCCTACGAGCAGTACTTC	CASSFTGTGSYEQYF
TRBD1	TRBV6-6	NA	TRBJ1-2	TGTGCCAGCAGTTACAGGGACAGGGGCTCTGGAGGCTACACCTTC	CASSYRDRGSGGYTF
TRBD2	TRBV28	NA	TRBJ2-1	TGTGCCAGCAGGACTAGCGGTACCTACAATGAGCAGTTCTTC	CASRTSGTYNEQFF
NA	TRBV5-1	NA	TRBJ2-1	TGCGCCAGCAGCTTCGGGGGCCCCAGGGACGATGAGCAGTTCTTC	CASSFGGPRDDEQFF
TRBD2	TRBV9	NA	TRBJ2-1	TGTGCCAGCAGCGTTAGCGGGAGTGAGCAGTTCTTC	CASSVSGSEQFF